Listed here is a single TCR beta chain. This entry belongs to a study of blood T cell repertoires in COVID-19. About the study: Acute and convalescent COVID-19 samples came from the United States, Italy and Spain.

There are 16 residues in the CDR3. Methods used by the authors: The authors estimated nucleated cell counts from reference gene primer amplification. Method: immunoSEQ multiplex PCR; TCRdb's copy keeps in-frame clones and lacks some. V and J calls and clone size are given by that table; D and trimming were obtained from the DNA. The sample yields about 210,000 clones, 60% to 85% seen once. The TCR comes from a woman aged 70-85 years with acute or convalescent COVID-19. This sequence joins TRBV1 and TRBJ1-2; TRBD1, as called in the table, went unchecked against the DNA. TRBV1 is labeled a pseudogene. Specimen: peripheral blood. The CDR3 sequence is CTSSQGGTGKNYGYTF. CDR3 sequence (DNA): TGCACCAGCAGCCAGGGGGGGACAGGAAAAAACTATGGCTACACCTTC.